The clone carrying this T cell receptor beta chain was counted a few times. The method was immunoSEQ multiplex PCR; TCRdb's version includes in-frame clones alone and lacks a portion of them. Among around 160,000 clones, approximately 80% were seen once, and the ten largest hold 13%. The sample originates from a study of blood T cell repertoires in COVID-19. Study information: Collection of acute and convalescent COVID-19 samples took place in the United States, Italy and Spain. PBMCs, B-cell-depleted T cells, or T cells were the source of the cDNA or gDNA that made up the material.

This receptor was identified in a man aged 55 to 70 with active or convalescent COVID-19. Input material: peripheral blood.

The CDR3 sequence is CASSVQTGIPYEQYF. CDR3 nucleotide sequence: TGTGCCAGCAGTGTCCAGACAGGGATCCCCTACGAGCAGTACTTC. The rearrangement joins TRBV28 to TRBJ2-7, with 7 bases lining up with TRBD1. Germline CDR1 reads MDHEN; CDR2 reads SYDVKM. J lost 2 bases, V lost 5 bases, and 9 bases had no gene match. This CDR3 has 15 residues.